The next 23 T cell receptor beta chains were all read from a single sample in a study of Ad26.COV2.S vaccination and SARS-CoV-2 variants. Treatment of the sample: around 19 received Ad26.COV2.S at low or high dose, single or two shots; 5 received placebo; per-sample allocation not given. Specimen acquisition occurred on day 63 following the initial vaccine or placebo injection. Some clones are missing from TCRdb's copy, which holds only in-frame ones; the method was immunoSEQ multiplex PCR. Of 440,000 or so clones in the sample, 90% are singletons; the top ten hold around 4.5%. This sample comprised peripheral blood, obtained in a trial of Ad26.COV2.S vaccine versus placebo. The receptor source for this set is a person aged 18-65 years who received the Ad26.COV2.S COVID-19 vaccine or a placebo.

This chain links TRBV30 with TRBJ2-2; D gene ambiguous. V was pared by 1 base and J by 5 bases, with 14 bases between. This CDR3 has 15 amino acids. Germline lookup yields CDR1 GTSNPN and CDR2 SVGIG (reference sequence). Here the CDR3 DNA reads TGTGCCTGGAGTGGAAATGCGGAAAGTACCGGGGAGCTGTTTTTT. Protein product: CAWSGNAESTGELFF.

J is TRBJ2-5 and V is TRBV5-4, with a possible D match to TRBD1 (5 bases). This CDR3 is built from 15 residues. Germline loops: CDR1 SGHNT, CDR2 YYREEE (reference sequence). The V end lost 0 bases, the J end lost 5 bases, and 14 bases lay between the germline ends. The CDR3 is CASSLGQGSAETQYF. The CDR3 DNA follows: TGTGCCAGCAGCTTGGGTCAGGGTTCGGCGGAGACCCAGTACTTC.

Only one count was recorded for this clone. J is TRBJ2-1 and V is TRBV30; 7 nucleotides match TRBD2. V trimming: 3 bases; J trimming: 4 bases; junction bases outside the gene matches: 9. Germline CDR1 and CDR2: GTSNPN and SVGIG (reference sequence). The CDR3 has 15 amino acids. CDR3 amino acids: CAWSPGLADYNEQFF. CDR3 in DNA: TGTGCCTGGAGCCCCGGCCTAGCGGATTACAATGAGCAGTTCTTC.

The chain couples TRBV7-3 to TRBJ1-3; D is uncertain. Germline CDR1 reads SGHTA; CDR2 reads FQGTGA. The CDR3 has 13 amino acids. Trimming stripped 1 base from V and 4 bases from J, with 5 bases between. CDR3 residues: CASSLSQGNTIYF. CDR3 nucleotides: TGTGCCAGCAGCTTAAGTCAGGGAAACACCATATATTTT.

The rearrangement joins TRBV28 to TRBJ2-1, with TRBD2 matching over 7 bases. Trimming removed 7 bases from V and 4 bases from J; junction bases left unmatched: 10. This CDR3 comprises 15 residues. In germline, CDR1 is MDHEN, CDR2 SYDVKM. The CDR3 spells CASTLGRAAYNEQFF. In nucleotides, the CDR3 is TGTGCCAGCACCTTGGGGAGGGCAGCATACAATGAGCAGTTCTTC.

There are a few counts of this clone. This chain links TRBV28 with TRBJ1-5; D gene unclear. Trimming shortened V by 4 bases and J by 5 bases, and 18 bases separated the two germline ends. This CDR3 is 16 amino acids long. The germline V gene encodes CDR1 MDHEN and CDR2 SYDVKM. This CDR3 reads CASSSLLVAGDQPQHF. For the CDR3, the DNA is TGTGCCAGCAGTTCTTTATTGGTTGCCGGCGATCAGCCCCAGCATTTT.

This chain joins TRBV18 and TRBJ2-2; 9 bases map to TRBD1. CDR1 is KGHSH and CDR2 is LQKENI in the germline V gene. Trimming at V came to 0 bases and at J to 4 bases, leaving 3 bases not matched to a gene. The CDR3 is made up of 16 amino acids. This CDR3 reads CASSPPTGGSTGELFF. CDR3 DNA sequence: TGTGCCAGCTCACCACCGACAGGGGGAAGCACCGGGGAGCTGTTTTTT.

The gene calls are TRBV27 and TRBJ2-3; 12 positions match TRBD2. The CDR3 extends over 16 amino acids. Germline V gene sequence: CDR1 MNHEY, CDR2 SMNVEV (reference sequence). V lost 3 bases to trimming and J lost 2 bases; unmatched junction nucleotides: 3. In DNA, the CDR3 is TGTGCCAGCAGTTTTACTAGCGGGGGGTACACAGATACGCAGTATTTT. Amino acids: CASSFTSGGYTDTQYF.

CDR3 protein: CASSLELYEQYF. Here the CDR3 DNA reads TGTGCCAGCAGCTTGGAGTTATACGAGCAGTACTTC. The chain carries TRBV11-2 and TRBJ2-7, with unresolved D. The CDR3 totals 12 residues. The germline V and J ends were trimmed by 3 bases and 4 bases, with 7 bases remaining between them. Germline V CDR1 and CDR2: SGHAT, FQNNGV.

The chain employs TRBV28 and TRBJ2-7; D perhaps matches TRBD2 (7 bases). CDR1 and CDR2 from the germline V gene are MDHEN and SYDVKM. V dropped 4 bases and J dropped 4 bases, with 14 bases sitting between them. The CDR3 is 14 amino acids. CDR3 coding DNA: TGTGCCAGCAGTTACGGGGGGCCTCAGTACGAGCAGTACTTC. Translating it yields CASSYGGPQYEQYF.

The rearrangement joins TRBV6-5 to TRBJ2-7; D is perhaps TRBD2 (5 bases). Germline assignment: CDR1 MNHEY and CDR2 SVGAGI. This CDR3 comprises 14 residues. V was trimmed by 8 bases and J by 2 bases, leaving 16 bases between them. DNA of the CDR3: TGTGCCAGCCCGCCGGGGTCTAGTCCCTACGAGCAGTACTTC. Amino acid sequence: CASPPGSSPYEQYF.

This rearrangement joins TRBV15 to TRBJ2-5; 8 bases match TRBD1. The CDR3 has 16 amino acids. Germline V gives CDR1 LNHNV, CDR2 YYDKDF (reference sequence). V trimming: 0 bases; J trimming: 5 bases; junction bases outside the gene matches: 8. CDR3 loop: CATSRDPAGGAETQYF. The DNA for the CDR3 is TGTGCCACCAGCAGAGATCCGGCAGGGGGCGCCGAGACCCAGTACTTC.

The chain uses TRBV27 and TRBJ2-2; D gene unclear. The CDR3 has 14 residues. Germline CDR1 reads MNHEY; CDR2 reads SMNVEV (reference sequence). The germline V and J ends were trimmed by 6 bases and 3 bases, with 11 bases remaining between them. The CDR3 DNA reads TGTGCCAGCAGACCCACTCAACACACCGGGGAGCTGTTTTTT. This sequence encodes CASRPTQHTGELFF.

The chain uses TRBV6-2 or TRBV6-3 and TRBJ1-1, with D maybe TRBD1 (6 bases). Germline V gives CDR1 MNHEY, CDR2 SVGEGT. The V end was cut by 7 bases, the J end by 9 bases, with 24 bases between. The CDR3 is 15 amino acids. The CDR3 is CASTPGRDNWGQAFF. The CDR3 DNA follows: TGTGCCAGCACCCCCGGCAGGGATAACTGGGGGCAAGCTTTCTTT.

The gene calls are TRBV28 and TRBJ1-3; D gene ambiguous. CDR3 length equals 15 residues. V dropped 2 bases and J dropped 0 bases, with 8 bases sitting between them. Germline V gene data show CDR1 as MDHEN and CDR2 as SYDVKM. The CDR3 coding sequence is TGTGCCAGCAGTTTAACATCAACCTCTGGAAACACCATATATTTT. It translates to CASSLTSTSGNTIYF.

The chain uses TRBV5-1 and TRBJ1-1, with TRBD1 as a possible D gene (5 bases). This CDR3 contains 13 residues. The V gene's germline CDR1 is SGHRS and CDR2 YFSETQ. V lost 4 bases and J 1 base, leaving 8 bases between the germline ends. Here the CDR3 reads CASSPRENTEAFF. CDR3 DNA: TGCGCCAGCAGCCCCAGGGAGAACACTGAAGCTTTCTTT. The variable domain in full, completed from reference TRBV5-1 and TRBJ1-1, reads KAGVTQTPRYLIKTRGQQVTLSCSPISGHRSVSWYQQTPGQGLQFLFEYFSETQRNKGNFPGRFSGRQFSNSRSEMNVSTLELGDSALYLCASSPRENTEAFFGQGTRLTVV.

To note about this clone: Different DNA sequences within this sample yield the same CDR3. V and J are TRBV5-1 and TRBJ1-5; D ambiguous. Trimming removed 0 bases at V and 3 bases at J, with 10 bases between. The CDR3 has 15 amino acids. Germline assignment: CDR1 SGHRS and CDR2 YFSETQ. The CDR3 DNA reads TGCGCCAGCAGCTTGGACGGAGACTCCAATCAGCCCCAGCATTTT. It encodes CASSLDGDSNQPQHF.

The chain is built from TRBV5-1 and TRBJ1-6; tentative D call: TRBD1 (6 bases). V shed 1 base and J shed 5 bases, with 13 bases lying between them. The CDR3 has 16 amino acids. Germline lookup yields CDR1 SGHRS and CDR2 YFSETQ. The CDR3 region is CASSLSGGADNSPLHF. The CDR3 nucleotides are TGCGCCAGCAGCTTGTCCGGGGGCGCAGATAATTCACCCCTCCACTTT.

A single count supports this clone. The rearrangement joins TRBV28 to TRBJ2-3; tentatively, D is TRBD1 (5 bases). Germline V lookup: CDR1 MDHEN, CDR2 SYDVKM. V was cut by 9 bases and J by 1 base, with 8 bases left in between. This CDR3 is built from 12 residues. The CDR3: CASLQGTDTQYF. The CDR3, as DNA: TGTGCCAGTTTACAGGGCACAGATACGCAGTATTTT.

The chain is built from TRBV24-1 and TRBJ2-5; no clear D gene. V dropped 4 bases and J dropped 7 bases, with 15 bases sitting between them. Germline CDR1 KGHDR, CDR2 SFDVKD. This CDR3 comprises 14 residues. The CDR3 spells CATSDPGPTGTQYF. Written as DNA, the CDR3 is TGTGCCACCAGTGACCCCGGACCGACTGGGACCCAGTACTTC.

This clone appeared a single time. The gene calls are TRBV28 and TRBJ2-7, with D tentatively TRBD1 (6 bases). Trimming cost V 4 bases and J 4 bases, with 8 bases left between them. Germline V gives CDR1 MDHEN, CDR2 SYDVKM. There are 12 residues in the CDR3. CDR3 in amino acids: CASSWDTYEQYF. CDR3 in DNA: TGTGCCAGCAGTTGGGACACTTACGAGCAGTACTTC.

The genes are TRBV14 and TRBJ2-7; 7 bases match TRBD1. Germline CDR1 is SGHDN and CDR2 is FVKESK. The CDR3 covers 16 residues. With V trimmed by 4 bases and J by 1 base, 10 bases remained unmatched. CDR3 in amino acids: CASSRPGQLSSYEQYF. In nucleotides, the CDR3 is TGTGCCAGCAGCCGACCGGGACAGCTATCTTCCTACGAGCAGTACTTC. Full variable domain (outside the CDR3, taken from reference TRBV14 and TRBJ2-7): EAGVTQFPSHSVIEKGQTVTLRCDPISGHDNLYWYRRVMGKEIKFLLHFVKESKQDESGMPNNRFLAERTGGTYSTLKVQPAELEDSGVYFCASSRPGQLSSYEQYFGPGTRLTVT.

The chain combines TRBV9 with TRBJ2-1; 10 nucleotides line up with TRBD2. Trimming removed 4 bases from V and 6 bases from J; junction bases left unmatched: 7. Germline V gives CDR1 SGDLS, CDR2 YYNGEE. The CDR3 totals 15 residues. CDR3 nucleotide sequence: TGTGCCAGCAGCCTCGGACTAGCGGAGCGCAATGAGCAGTTCTTC. Translating gives CASSLGLAERNEQFF.